Sequencing of this TCR beta chain was carried out in a study of shared clonotypes between healthy human individuals. About the study: Researchers assigned three CD4 naive, three CD4 memory, two CD8 naive and one CD8 memory plate to each donor.

Germline CDR1 reads MDHEN; CDR2 reads SYDVKM. CDR3 size: 13 residues. With 5 bases removed from V and 2 bases from J, the gap between germline ends came to 9 bases. Some clones are missing from TCRdb's copy, which holds only in-frame ones; the method was immunoSEQ multiplex PCR. The sample holds a few hundred thousand clones; 74% are singletons and the top ten take 10%. The sequenced sample consisted of memory CD4+ T cells sorted from blood. Described subset: CD45RA-negative fraction. The source is a man aged 25 to 45 in good health. The chain couples TRBV28 to TRBJ1-1; no definite D call. The CDR3 reads CASSADGNTEAFF. DNA of the CDR3: TGTGCCAGCAGTGCCGACGGAAACACTGAAGCTTTCTTT.